This T cell receptor (beta chain) was recorded in a study of vaccination and CD4 T cells after COVID-19. The Oncomine TCR Beta short-read assay sequenced DNA from cultured CD4+ T cells. In TCRdb, the PCR reads were re-called with MiXCR into one record per CDR3 protein. The data show approximately 2,000 distinct CDR3 sequences, about 30% seen once. In the case of this clonotype: The antigen is not known.

Treatment meaning: approximately nine-day PBMC culture with coronavirus spike peptide pools or control peptides (ViraFEST assay). Study-wide results and caveats: Early post-infection timepoints were missing, and relatively few convalescent patients were studied. For SARS-CoV-2-reactive clonotypes, the median went from approximately 21 to 38, a nonsignificant increase.

Trimming cost V 8 bases and J 6 bases, with 20 bases left between them. The length of the CDR3 is 15 residues. Germline CDR1 and CDR2: LNHDA and SQIVND (reference sequence). This clonotype originated in a human donor who had recovered from COVID-19. This chain links TRBV19 with TRBJ2-1; the D is unclear. The sequencing used CD4+ T cells from blood, cultured in vitro, collected after SARS-CoV-2 vaccination. In DNA, the CDR3 is TGTGCCAGTGGGTCCCGGTACAGTGTGACCAATGAGCAGTTCTTC. Translated, it gives CASGSRYSVTNEQFF.